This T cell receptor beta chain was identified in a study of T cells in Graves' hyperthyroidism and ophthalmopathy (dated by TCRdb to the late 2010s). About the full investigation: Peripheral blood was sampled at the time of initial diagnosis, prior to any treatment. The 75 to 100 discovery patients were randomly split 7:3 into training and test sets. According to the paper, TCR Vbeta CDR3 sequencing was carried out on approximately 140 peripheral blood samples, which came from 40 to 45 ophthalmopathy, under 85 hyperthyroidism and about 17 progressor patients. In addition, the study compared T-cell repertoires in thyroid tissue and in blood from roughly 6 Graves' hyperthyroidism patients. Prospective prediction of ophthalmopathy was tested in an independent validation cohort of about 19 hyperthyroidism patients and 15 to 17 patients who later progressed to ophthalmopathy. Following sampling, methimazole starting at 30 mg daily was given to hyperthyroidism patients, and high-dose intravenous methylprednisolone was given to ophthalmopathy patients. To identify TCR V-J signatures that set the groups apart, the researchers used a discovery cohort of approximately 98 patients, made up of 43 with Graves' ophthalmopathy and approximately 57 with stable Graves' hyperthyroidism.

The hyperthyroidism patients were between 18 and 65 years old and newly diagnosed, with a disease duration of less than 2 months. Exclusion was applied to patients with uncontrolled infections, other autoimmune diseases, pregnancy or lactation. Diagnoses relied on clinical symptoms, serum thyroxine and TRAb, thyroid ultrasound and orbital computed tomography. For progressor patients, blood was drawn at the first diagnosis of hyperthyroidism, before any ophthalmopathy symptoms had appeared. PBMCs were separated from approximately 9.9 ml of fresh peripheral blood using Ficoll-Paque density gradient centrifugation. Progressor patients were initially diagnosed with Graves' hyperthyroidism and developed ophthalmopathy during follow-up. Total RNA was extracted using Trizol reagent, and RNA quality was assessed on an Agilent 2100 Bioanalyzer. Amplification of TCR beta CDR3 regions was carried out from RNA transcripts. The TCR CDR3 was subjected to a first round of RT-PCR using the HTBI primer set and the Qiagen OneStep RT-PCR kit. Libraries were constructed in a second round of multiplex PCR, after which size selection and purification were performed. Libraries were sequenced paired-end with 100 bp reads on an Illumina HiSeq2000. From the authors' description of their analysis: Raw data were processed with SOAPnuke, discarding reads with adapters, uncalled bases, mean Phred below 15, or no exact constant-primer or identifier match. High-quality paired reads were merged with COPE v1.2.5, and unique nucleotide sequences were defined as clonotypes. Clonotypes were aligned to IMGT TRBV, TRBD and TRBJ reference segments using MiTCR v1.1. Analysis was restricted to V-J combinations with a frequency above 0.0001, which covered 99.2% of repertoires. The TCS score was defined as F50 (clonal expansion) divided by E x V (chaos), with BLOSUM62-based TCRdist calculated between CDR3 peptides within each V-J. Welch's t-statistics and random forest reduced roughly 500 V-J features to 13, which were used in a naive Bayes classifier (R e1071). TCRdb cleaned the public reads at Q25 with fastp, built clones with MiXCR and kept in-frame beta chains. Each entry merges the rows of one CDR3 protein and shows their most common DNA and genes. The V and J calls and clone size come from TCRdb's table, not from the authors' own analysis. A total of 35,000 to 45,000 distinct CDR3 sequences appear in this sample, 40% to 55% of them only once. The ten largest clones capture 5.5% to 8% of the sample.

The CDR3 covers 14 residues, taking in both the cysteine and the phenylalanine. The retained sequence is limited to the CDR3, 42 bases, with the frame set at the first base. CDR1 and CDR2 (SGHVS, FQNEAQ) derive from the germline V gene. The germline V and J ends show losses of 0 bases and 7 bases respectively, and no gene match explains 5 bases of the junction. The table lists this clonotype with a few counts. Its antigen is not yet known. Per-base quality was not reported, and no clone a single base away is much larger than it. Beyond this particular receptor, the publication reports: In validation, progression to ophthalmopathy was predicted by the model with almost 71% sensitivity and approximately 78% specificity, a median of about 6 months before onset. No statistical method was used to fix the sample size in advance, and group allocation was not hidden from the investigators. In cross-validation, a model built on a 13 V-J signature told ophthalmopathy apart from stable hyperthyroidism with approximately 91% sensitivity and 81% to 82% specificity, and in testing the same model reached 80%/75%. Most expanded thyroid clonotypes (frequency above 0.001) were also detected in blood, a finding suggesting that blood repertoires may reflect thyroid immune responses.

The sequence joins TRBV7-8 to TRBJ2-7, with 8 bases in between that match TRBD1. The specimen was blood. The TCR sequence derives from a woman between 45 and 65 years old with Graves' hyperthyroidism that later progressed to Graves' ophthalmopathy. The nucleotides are TGTGCCAGCAGCTTAGCCAGGACAGGGAATGAGCAGTACTTC. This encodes CASSLARTGNEQYF.